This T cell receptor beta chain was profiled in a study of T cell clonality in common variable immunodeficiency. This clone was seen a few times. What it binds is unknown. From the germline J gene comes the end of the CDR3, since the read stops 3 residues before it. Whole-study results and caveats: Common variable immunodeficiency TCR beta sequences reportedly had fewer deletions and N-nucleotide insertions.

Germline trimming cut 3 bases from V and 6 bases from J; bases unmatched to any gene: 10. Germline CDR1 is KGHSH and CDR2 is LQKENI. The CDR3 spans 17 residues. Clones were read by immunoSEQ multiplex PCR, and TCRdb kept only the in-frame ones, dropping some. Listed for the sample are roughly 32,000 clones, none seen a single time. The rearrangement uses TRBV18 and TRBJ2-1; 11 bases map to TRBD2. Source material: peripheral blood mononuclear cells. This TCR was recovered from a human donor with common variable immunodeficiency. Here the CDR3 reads CASSPLGSGRASNEQFF. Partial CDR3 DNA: TGTGCCAGCTCACCCCTCGGTAGCGGGAGGGCCTCCAATGAG.